This is a list of T cell receptor beta chains from one sample in a study of cytomegalovirus exposure and HLA in healthy donors. This table comes from immunoSEQ multiplex PCR, and its TCRdb copy is limited to in-frame clones, with some not included. Of hundreds of thousands of clones in the sample, over 80% were seen once. Sequencing was performed on PBMCs. The source of these receptors is a boy aged 2-15 years in good health and CMV-seronegative. Each CDR3 is given without its conserved first and last residue.

V,J,CDR3
TRBV12-5,TRBJ1-1,AGTVFGNTEAF
TRBV11-2,TRBJ2-1,ASSPTGRALYNEQF
TRBV6-5,TRBJ2-1,ASSGTSGTGEQF
TRBV30,TRBJ2-7,AWSPTLRAGAPHEQY
TRBV19,TRBJ2-7,ASSIDEQGYEQY
TRBV28,TRBJ2-7,AISLGSQAYEQY
TRBV6-6,TRBJ2-3,ASSYPSGGDTQY
TRBV30,TRBJ1-1,AWSAAAYTEAF
TRBV2,TRBJ2-5,ASSENGGAPETQY
TRBV6-5,TRBJ2-7,ASRPWPSGTYEQY
TRBV7-9,TRBJ2-5,ASSLQGHQY
TRBV21-1,TRBJ2-7,ASSKAKIFSQTGEDKTTNYEQY
TRBV7-9,TRBJ2-1,ASSLTGQGYNEQF
TRBV7-8,TRBJ2-7,ASSLGALLDEQY
TRBV9,TRBJ1-2,ASSVVIGTAGQGGYT
TRBV11-2,NA,ASSSLDSGSYEQY
TRBV6-1,TRBJ1-3,ASSGGTHSGNTIY
TRBV2,TRBJ2-4,ASSAPRIGIAKNIQY
TRBV7-9,TRBJ2-6,ASSQLRGGANVLT
TRBV19,TRBJ2-2,ASSTGGRANTGELF
TRBV2,TRBJ2-2,ASSARTQNTGELF
TRBV27,TRBJ2-3,ASTRGGSTDTQY
TRBV11-2,TRBJ1-4,ASSLGGGANEKLF
TRBV14,TRBJ2-5,ASSQEAGRETQY
TRBV6-5,TRBJ1-4,ASSEGGFNEKLF
TRBV7-9,TRBJ1-1,ASSPGGAAF
TRBV14,TRBJ1-4,ASSQGPHRGLLANEKLF
TRBV6-5,TRBJ1-1,ASSPRTGSEAF
TRBV5-1,TRBJ2-3,ASSLEFGGGKVAPDTQY
TRBV4-2,TRBJ2-1,ASSQDPATSSQNEQF
TRBV30,TRBJ1-5,AWSTGTGRQPQH
TRBV15,TRBJ2-5,ATSHGGSQETQY
TRBV5-1,TRBJ1-5,ASSLVPGQGSQPQH
TRBV2,TRBJ2-5,ASSRDSQETQY
TRBV5-1,TRBJ1-1,ASSPGQGPNTEAF
TRBV5-3,TRBJ1-2,ARSLETDFFNYGYT
TRBV2,TRBJ2-6,ASSDRDTGANVLT
TRBV11-2,TRBJ2-3,ASSPQAQY
TRBV5-1,TRBJ2-3,ASSLSGGASDTQY
TRBV6-4,TRBJ2-7,ASSDHAAANPYEQY
TRBV4-2,TRBJ2-7,ASSQGLAGGSYEQY
TRBV19,TRBJ1-5,ASSMTPTSNQPQH
TRBV27,TRBJ2-7,ASSPLSGVSYEQY
TRBV10-3,TRBJ1-3,AISESKGDTIY
TRBV19,TRBJ1-6,ASSNLWGPPLH